This TCR beta chain was obtained from a study of beta chain features in type 1 diabetes. Overall study: The study found patients and healthy donors alike in age, gender and cell yields. Sorted cells from all samples, numbering roughly 100 million, were examined.

Germline CDR1 is SGDLS and CDR2 is YYNGEE. The CDR3 loop spans 17 amino acids. V dropped 3 bases and J dropped 1; count of bases not matched to a gene: 11. A remark on this clone: The antigen is undetermined.

As every portion of the isolated RNA was reverse transcribed, the sequencing read expressed TCRB transcripts. Sequencing was performed with immunoSEQ multiplex PCR; in TCRdb, only in-frame clones are kept and a portion is missing. The sample has around 710,000 clones, 9.5% to 15% seen once. General study points: Healthy donors had naive, central memory and Treg TCRB repertoires that appeared less similar than those seen among patients. There were fewer insertions and more deletions at the VDJ junctions of type 1 diabetes patients. Patients with Type 1 diabetes showed moderately but significantly shorter TCRB CDR3s in all four CD4+ subsets.

This sequence joins TRBV9 and TRBJ2-3; 7 nucleotides line up with TRBD2. Input material: naive CD4+ T cells from blood. The origin of this receptor is a man aged 30 to 39 with type 1 diabetes. The chain's CDR3 is CASSAPRSGIRTDTQYF. As DNA, the CDR3 is TGTGCCAGCAGCGCTCCGCGAAGCGGGATCCGCACAGATACGCAGTATTTT.